This T cell receptor (beta chain) stems from a study of OX40 agonist ivuxolimab in advanced cancers. About the study: Patients were treated with intravenous ivuxolimab, dosed at 0.01 to 10 mg/kg and infused every 2 weeks. Antecedent anti-PD-1, anti-PD-L1 or anti-CTLA-4 therapy was permissible, with roughly 36% having received some.

Comment on this clone: The antigen is unknown.

There are 15 residues in the CDR3. Clones were sequenced by immunoSEQ multiplex PCR, and TCRdb holds only the in-frame ones, with some missing. The sample carries approximately 75,000 clones, 90% recorded once. Overall study findings and caveats: Among the lowest peripheral clonal expansion occurred in 0.1-3.0 mg/kg partial responders.

Collection of blood occurred at baseline, at cycle 4 day 1, and at cycle 7 day 1. The chain links TRBV21-1 to TRBJ2-5. TRBV21-1 is designated a pseudogene. This receptor was obtained from an adult with an advanced solid tumor such as melanoma, head and neck, liver or kidney cancer. Sequenced here: CD4+ or CD8+ T cells sorted from blood, sampled in a trial of the OX40 agonist ivuxolimab. The chain's CDR3 is CASSKVLQLQETQYF. CDR3 in DNA: TGTGCCAGCAGCAAAGTTCTCCAGCTACAAGAGACCCAGTACTTC.